Detailed here is one T cell receptor (beta chain). Its antigen is unknown. No base qualities exist here, and no much larger clone lies one base off it. This sample is drawn from a study of OX40 agonist ivuxolimab in advanced cancers. Regarding the research as a whole: Ivuxolimab, which targeted the costimulatory receptor OX40 (CD134), was an agonistic, fully human IgG2 monoclonal antibody. Intravenous ivuxolimab was administered to patients every 2 weeks at six dose levels: 0.01, 0.1, 0.3, 1.5, 3 and 10 mg/kg. Among the 50 to 55 dose-escalation patients, about 19 had hepatocellular carcinoma, approximately 15 melanoma, 9 renal cell carcinoma and 9 head and neck cancer. In the dose-escalation cohort, approximately 82% of patients were male, and the mean age was approximately 60 years, with a range of 23 to 79. Patients were allowed to have had prior anti-PD-1, anti-PD-L1 or anti-CTLA-4 therapy, and 40% to 45% of the dose-escalation patients had previously received checkpoint inhibitors. Three dose-escalation patients achieved partial responses, one with hepatocellular carcinoma and two with cutaneous melanoma. The point of sequencing TCRbeta in the periphery was to test whether ivuxolimab changed TCR sequence diversity and drove clonal T-cell expansion. The monotherapy dose-escalation portion (N = 52 patients) of the phase I ivuxolimab trial is reported in the paper. What the authors observed across the whole study: At doses of 0.1 to 3.0 mg/kg, clonal expansion of both CD4+ and CD8+ T cells in blood was seen between baseline and week 6. Low levels of normalized T-cell clonal expansion were also seen in some patients who did not respond. On average, CD8+ T cells showed more expanded clones than CD4+ T cells after ivuxolimab. Which antigens the clonally expanded peripheral T cells were specific for was not determined. In partial responders in the 0.1-3.0 mg/kg groups, normalized peripheral clonal expansion was found to be among the lowest, especially among CD8+ T cells.

The CDR3 has 14 amino acids, counting the end cysteine and phenylalanine. CDR3 DNA is the only sequence kept; it has 42 bases, read in frame from the first base. Reading the germline V gene (reference sequence) gives CDR1 SEHNR and CDR2 FQNEAQ. Trimming removed 3 bases from V and 5 bases from J, leaving 12 bases between the germline ends. Genomic DNA was isolated from the sorted cells so that the TCRbeta CDR3 region could be sequenced. TCRbeta CDR3 regions were sequenced using the immunoSEQ Assay. TCRdb retrieved this table from immuneACCESS and kept in-frame rearrangements only. Not all clones are present; in checked studies, unresolved V genes account for under half, and no reason is known for the remainder. The sample table contains 95,000 to 150,000 clones; only one count was recorded for 90% to 95% of them. The ten largest clones take up roughly 0.15% of the sample. The trial excluded patients who had a history of autoimmune disease or who were on systemic immunosuppression. Peripheral blood for TCR sequencing was collected from all dose cohorts at baseline, on cycle 4 day 1, and on cycle 7 day 1. The samples were taken from a phase I, first-in-human, multicenter, open-label dose-escalation trial of ivuxolimab. The trial enrolled adults with locally advanced or metastatic head and neck squamous cell, hepatocellular, melanoma or renal cell carcinoma. Before TCR sequencing, CD4+ T cells and CD8+ T cells from peripheral blood were sorted into separate populations.

Recombination joined TRBV7-9 with TRBJ2-3; TRBD1 might be the D gene, on 6 matching bases. The sample consisted of CD4+ or CD8+ T cells sorted from blood, taken in a trial of the OX40 agonist ivuxolimab. The clonotype comes from an adult with an advanced solid tumor such as melanoma, head and neck, liver or kidney cancer. In nucleotide form, the sequence is TGTGCCAGCAGCTTGCAGGGGATGGGAGATACGCAGTATTTT. It specifies CASSLQGMGDTQYF.